This is a list of T cell receptor beta chains from one sample in a study of identical twins. Each CDR3 protein gets one entry after TCRdb re-called the 5' RACE reads with MiXCR. The sample carries more than 1.5 million distinct CDR3 sequences, roughly a third recorded once. Source material: cord blood. These receptors came from a newborn girl in good health. Each CDR3 is given with its conserved first and last residue. The order of the fields is V gene, clone size, D gene, J gene, CDR3 protein, CDR3 DNA. The D gene is left open where the match is weak. Only part of the rows carry a size: once, few, many, or a class if the clone is expanded.

v_call: TRBV10-1
clone_size: few
d_call: .
j_call: TRBJ2-3
cdr3_aa: CASSIGGRTDTQYF
cdr3_nt: TGCGCCAGCAGTATCGGGGGTCGGACAGATACGCAGTATTTT

v_call: TRBV4-1
clone_size: few
d_call: TRBD2
j_call: TRBJ2-3
cdr3_aa: CASSQPKAGGRDTQYF
cdr3_nt: TGCGCCAGCAGCCAACCTAAGGCGGGGGGAAGGGATACGCAGTATTTT

v_call: TRBV4-1
clone_size: .
d_call: .
j_call: TRBJ2-7
cdr3_aa: CASSQGQSCEQYF
cdr3_nt: TGCGCCAGCAGCCAAGGACAGTCCTGCGAGCAGTACTTC

v_call: TRBV25-1
clone_size: .
d_call: .
j_call: TRBJ1-1
cdr3_aa: CASSELVHAEAFF
cdr3_nt: TGTGCCAGCAGTGAATTGGTTCACGCTGAAGCTTTCTTT

v_call: TRBV6-6
clone_size: .
d_call: .
j_call: TRBJ2-2
cdr3_aa: CASRGTRELFF
cdr3_nt: TGTGCCAGCAGAGGTACCAGGGAGCTGTTTTTT

v_call: TRBV6-1
clone_size: .
d_call: TRBD1
j_call: TRBJ1-6
cdr3_aa: CATRDRLDSPLHF
cdr3_nt: TGTGCCACCCGGGACAGGTTGGATTCACCCCTCCACTTT

v_call: TRBV28
clone_size: .
d_call: .
j_call: TRBJ2-7
cdr3_aa: CASSFGGNTYEQYF
cdr3_nt: TGTGCCAGCAGTTTCGGGGGCAATACCTACGAGCAGTACTTC

v_call: TRBV7-2
clone_size: few
d_call: .
j_call: TRBJ2-3
cdr3_aa: CASSLGQGGRHTQYF
cdr3_nt: TGTGCCAGCAGCTTAGGACAGGGTGGGAGGCATACGCAGTATTTT

v_call: TRBV18
clone_size: .
d_call: .
j_call: TRBJ2-3
cdr3_aa: CASSPINAGASTDTQYF
cdr3_nt: TGTGCCAGCTCACCGATCAACGCGGGGGCGAGCACAGATACGCAGTATTTT

v_call: TRBV12-3/TRBV12-4
clone_size: many
d_call: TRBD1
j_call: TRBJ2-7
cdr3_aa: CASSTGQQTYEQYF
cdr3_nt: TGTGCCAGCAGTACGGGACAGCAGACGTACGAGCAGTACTTC

v_call: TRBV6-5
clone_size: .
d_call: .
j_call: TRBJ2-2
cdr3_aa: CASSYSSRAANTGELFF
cdr3_nt: TGTGCCAGCAGTTACTCTAGCCGGGCGGCGAACACCGGGGAGCTGTTTTTT

v_call: TRBV9
clone_size: few
d_call: .
j_call: TRBJ2-3
cdr3_aa: CASSVLRGQSYTQYF
cdr3_nt: TGTGCCAGCAGCGTATTGCGGGGGCAGAGCTATACGCAGTATTTT

v_call: TRBV5-1
clone_size: .
d_call: TRBD1
j_call: TRBJ2-1
cdr3_aa: CASSWGQDEQFF
cdr3_nt: TGCGCCAGCAGCTGGGGACAGGATGAGCAGTTCTTC

v_call: TRBV5-1
clone_size: .
d_call: .
j_call: TRBJ2-1
cdr3_aa: CASSVRAPQGYNEQFF
cdr3_nt: TGCGCCAGCAGCGTCCGGGCCCCCCAGGGTTACAATGAGCAGTTCTTC

v_call: TRBV4-2
clone_size: .
d_call: TRBD2
j_call: TRBJ2-3
cdr3_aa: CASSQASSGGFTDTQYF
cdr3_nt: TGTGCCAGCAGCCAAGCCTCTAGCGGGGGATTCACAGATACGCAGTATTTT

v_call: TRBV21-1
clone_size: .
d_call: .
j_call: TRBJ2-7
cdr3_aa: CASSKASPSDEQYF
cdr3_nt: TGTGCCAGCAGCAAAGCAAGTCCTTCGGACGAGCAGTACTTC

v_call: TRBV20-1
clone_size: few
d_call: TRBD2
j_call: TRBJ2-1
cdr3_aa: CSARAPLAVYNEQFF
cdr3_nt: TGCAGTGCTAGAGCCCCACTAGCGGTCTACAATGAGCAGTTCTTC

v_call: TRBV3-1
clone_size: .
d_call: .
j_call: TRBJ1-1
cdr3_aa: CASSPQGINTEAFF
cdr3_nt: TGTGCCAGCAGCCCCCAGGGGATTAACACTGAAGCTTTCTTT

v_call: TRBV28
clone_size: few
d_call: .
j_call: TRBJ2-1
cdr3_aa: CASSRRLLGEQFF
cdr3_nt: TGTGCCAGCAGCCGAAGACTCCTGGGGGAGCAGTTCTTC

v_call: TRBV6-1
clone_size: once
d_call: .
j_call: TRBJ1-6
cdr3_aa: CASSEVGKGYNSPLHF
cdr3_nt: TGTGCCAGCAGTGAAGTAGGCAAGGGGTATAATTCACCCCTCCACTTT

v_call: TRBV20-1
clone_size: .
d_call: .
j_call: TRBJ2-1
cdr3_aa: CSARQVNEQFF
cdr3_nt: TGCAGTGCTAGACAGGTCAATGAGCAGTTCTTC

v_call: TRBV24-1
clone_size: few
d_call: TRBD1
j_call: TRBJ2-1
cdr3_aa: CATSDPHRTGRLINEQFF
cdr3_nt: TGTGCCACCAGTGACCCACACCGGACAGGAAGGTTGATCAATGAGCAGTTCTTC

v_call: TRBV4-2
clone_size: few
d_call: .
j_call: TRBJ1-2
cdr3_aa: CASSQVAGVGYTF
cdr3_nt: TGTGCCAGCAGCCAAGTCGCTGGAGTTGGCTACACCTTC

v_call: TRBV6-1
clone_size: .
d_call: .
j_call: TRBJ1-1
cdr3_aa: CASSVGGWDMNTEAFF
cdr3_nt: TGTGCCAGCAGTGTCGGGGGTTGGGATATGAACACTGAAGCTTTCTTT

v_call: TRBV20-1
clone_size: .
d_call: TRBD2
j_call: TRBJ2-1
cdr3_aa: CSAKERERGQQFF
cdr3_nt: TGCAGTGCTAAAGAGCGGGAGAGGGGACAGCAGTTCTTC

v_call: TRBV7-2
clone_size: once
d_call: .
j_call: TRBJ2-2
cdr3_aa: CASSLGRVTGLSEITGELFF
cdr3_nt: TGTGCTAGCAGCTTAGGTCGCGTGACAGGACTTAGCGAGATCACCGGGGAGCTGTTTTTT

v_call: TRBV12-3/TRBV12-4
clone_size: few
d_call: .
j_call: TRBJ1-2
cdr3_aa: CASTEDRYGYTF
cdr3_nt: TGTGCCAGCACCGAGGACAGATATGGCTACACCTTC

v_call: TRBV20-1
clone_size: few
d_call: TRBD2
j_call: TRBJ2-5
cdr3_aa: CSARGDPGLAKETQYF
cdr3_nt: TGCAGTGCTAGGGGGGATCCGGGACTAGCGAAAGAGACCCAGTACTTC

v_call: TRBV27
clone_size: .
d_call: .
j_call: TRBJ2-1
cdr3_aa: CASSLGSSNEQSF
cdr3_nt: TGTGCCAGCAGTTTGGGTAGCAGCAATGAGCAGTCCTTC

v_call: TRBV12-3/TRBV12-4
clone_size: .
d_call: .
j_call: TRBJ1-1
cdr3_aa: CASSFETINTEAFF
cdr3_nt: TGTGCCAGCAGTTTCGAGACAATCAACACTGAAGCTTTCTTT

v_call: TRBV28
clone_size: few
d_call: .
j_call: TRBJ2-3
cdr3_aa: CASRAIAGHTLYF
cdr3_nt: TGTGCCAGCAGAGCTATCGCGGGGCATACGCTGTATTTT

v_call: TRBV24-1
clone_size: .
d_call: .
j_call: TRBJ2-7
cdr3_aa: CATSDGGPYNEQYF
cdr3_nt: TGTGCCACCAGCGATGGGGGTCCTTACAATGAGCAGTACTTC

v_call: TRBV20-1
clone_size: .
d_call: .
j_call: TRBJ2-5
cdr3_aa: CSARDATHKETQYF
cdr3_nt: TGCAGTGCTAGAGATGCGACGCACAAAGAGACCCAGTACTTC

v_call: TRBV27
clone_size: few
d_call: .
j_call: TRBJ2-1
cdr3_aa: CASSPPLGGNEQFF
cdr3_nt: TGTGCCAGCAGTCCCCCCTTAGGCGGCAATGAGCAGTTCTTC

v_call: TRBV5-4
clone_size: .
d_call: TRBD2
j_call: TRBJ2-7
cdr3_aa: CASSLFPSGRNSYSYEQYF
cdr3_nt: TGTGCCAGCAGCTTGTTTCCTAGCGGGAGGAACTCCTACTCCTACGAGCAGTACTTC